One sample yielded the 30 T cell receptor beta chains listed below, sequenced in a study of blood T cells in healthy people across ages. The use of a sample-barcoded 5' primer and a J-beta primer mix characterized a second PCR of 7 to 11 cycles. TCRdb itself ran the 5' RACE reads through MiXCR, one entry per CDR3 protein. This sample has approximately 580,000 distinct CDR3 sequences, with less than 25% found just once. This same sample was also part of a study on T cells of mothers and their children.

Sample: blood. All receptors come from a boy younger than 18 in good health.

The chain employs TRBV6-5 and TRBJ2-4, with TRBD1 matching 8 bases. From germline, CDR1 is MNHEY and CDR2 SVGAGI. The CDR3 loop spans 14 amino acids. Unmatched junction bases numbered 13, after V lost 10 bases and J lost 8 bases. This CDR3 reads CATALDRAQDIQYF. The DNA for the CDR3 is TGTGCCACAGCTCTGGACAGGGCCCAAGACATTCAGTACTTC.

In its sample, this clonotype was seen a few times. The rearrangement links TRBV5-1 to TRBJ2-1; possibly TRBD1 for D (6 bases). Trimming removed 1 base at V and 4 bases at J, with 12 bases between. Germline V lookup: CDR1 SGHRS, CDR2 YFSETQ. The CDR3 runs to 15 residues. The chain's CDR3 is CASSLSTGRYNEQFF. Here the CDR3 DNA reads TGCGCCAGCAGCTTGTCGACAGGCCGATACAATGAGCAGTTCTTC.

This clonotype was seen a few times. The V call is TRBV4-3, the J call TRBJ2-1; weak D call: TRBD1 (5 bases). Germline CDR1 is LGHNA and CDR2 is YSLEER. The V and J ends lost 0 bases and 3 bases respectively, with 12 bases between them. The CDR3 spans 16 residues. This CDR3 reads CASSQDRGTGYNEQFF. CDR3 bases: TGCGCCAGCAGCCAAGATAGGGGAACTGGCTACAATGAGCAGTTCTTC.

V is TRBV27 and J is TRBJ2-7, with D maybe TRBD2 (6 bases). This CDR3 spans 18 amino acids. The V gene lost 3 bases and the J gene lost 5 bases, with 26 bases spanning the gap. CDR1 is MNHEY, CDR2 SMNVEV, per germline (reference sequence). The CDR3 DNA reads as TGTGCCAGCAGTTTTGTACAGGTGGGCCGTGGGACTTACAACGAGCAGTACTTC. The encoded protein is CASSFVQVGRGTYNEQYF.

This clonotype has just a few counts. One end of the junction does not line up with germline, which may come from a read error. V and J are TRBV15 and TRBJ2-1; possible D gene TRBD2, 6 bases. The last part of the DNA fits TRBJ2-5 better; the J call may be wrong. CDR3 length: 15 amino acids. Germline lookup yields CDR1 LNHNV and CDR2 YYDKDF (reference sequence). The CDR3 DNA reads TGTGCCACCAGCAGAGAACTAGCAGTTCAAGAGGCCCAGTACTTC. This sequence encodes CATSRELAVQEAQYF.

The J gene is TRBJ2-2, the V gene TRBV4-3; TRBD2 matches 12 bases. J was trimmed by 6 bases and V by 3 bases; bases with no gene match: 2. The CDR3 totals 15 residues. CDR1 LGHNA and CDR2 YSLEER come from the germline V gene. The CDR3 coding sequence is TGCGCCAGCAGCCAGACTAGCGGGGGTGCCGGGGAGCTGTTTTTT. As protein: CASSQTSGGAGELFF.

The J gene is TRBJ2-1, the V gene TRBV5-1; the D is unclear. Germline CDR1 reads SGHRS; CDR2 reads YFSETQ. V lost 0 bases and J lost 5, with 15 bases in between. The CDR3 is 16 residues long. This CDR3 reads CASSLGWAEPHNEQFF. CDR3 in DNA: TGCGCCAGCAGCTTGGGCTGGGCGGAACCTCACAATGAGCAGTTCTTC.

The gene calls are TRBV4-1 and TRBJ2-3; 7 bases fit TRBD1. This CDR3 has 16 amino acids. The V and J ends lost 1 base and 1 base, in that order; junction bases with no gene match: 5. Germline CDR1 is MGHRA and CDR2 is YSYEKL. CDR3 in amino acids: CASSQGAGTGTDTQYF. In DNA form, the CDR3 reads TGCGCCAGCAGCCAAGGTGCCGGGACAGGCACAGATACGCAGTATTTT.

The chain recombines TRBV29-1 with TRBJ1-2, with 9 bases lining up with TRBD1. J gave up 5 bases and V 4 bases, and 5 bases lay outside the gene matches. The CDR3 runs 13 residues. In germline, CDR1 is SQVTM, CDR2 ANQGSEA. As DNA, the CDR3 is TGCAGCGTTGTGGGACAGGGATGGTATGGCTACACCTTC. This codes for CSVVGQGWYGYTF.

The rearrangement links TRBV7-9 to TRBJ1-6; 7 bases match TRBD1. This CDR3 spans 16 amino acids. The germline gives CDR1 SEHNR, CDR2 FQNEAQ (reference sequence). With 2 bases clipped from V and 7 bases from J, the junction kept 8 bases outside the gene matches. The CDR3 sequence: CASSLSMGTANSPLHF. The CDR3 DNA is TGTGCCAGCAGCTTATCAATGGGGACAGCGAATTCACCCCTCCACTTT.

This sequence joins TRBV7-2 and TRBJ1-5; possible D gene TRBD1, 6 bases. The CDR3 sequence is 15 residues long. The V and J ends lost 1 base and 10 bases respectively, with 17 bases between them. CDR1 and CDR2 (germline): SGHTA, FQGNSA. DNA of the CDR3: TGTGCCAGCAGCTTAGACGGGGGCCTAGGACAACCCCAGCATTTT. It encodes CASSLDGGLGQPQHF.

The gene calls are TRBV7-2 and TRBJ2-5, with 14 nucleotides matching TRBD2. J gave up 2 bases and V 1 base, and 3 bases lay outside the gene matches. Germline V gene lookup returns CDR1 SGHTA and CDR2 FQGNSA. The CDR3 covers 17 residues. The CDR3 loop reads CASSLGGLAGGQETQYF. CDR3 in DNA: TGTGCCAGCAGCTTAGGCGGACTAGCGGGAGGTCAAGAGACCCAGTACTTC.

This clonotype was found many times. An end of the junction differs from the germline gene, which may be a read error. The chain carries TRBV7-2 and TRBJ2-5; no reliable D call. The CDR3 has 12 residues. Germline-derived CDR1 and CDR2 are SGHTA and FQGNSA. CDR3 DNA: TGCGCCAGCAGCTTAAGGGTTGAGACCCAGTACTTC. Protein: CASSLRVETQYF.

The chain combines TRBV20-1 with TRBJ2-4; no clear D gene. The CDR3 loop spans 11 amino acids. Per germline, CDR1 DFQATT and CDR2 SNEGSKA (reference sequence). V lost 5 bases and J lost 8, with 10 bases in between. Here the CDR3 reads CSAPLWDIQYF. CDR3 sequence (DNA): TGCAGTGCTCCTCTATGGGACATTCAGTACTTC.

As regards this clonotype: At one end the junction does not follow the germline gene, possibly because of a read error. This sequence joins TRBV29-1 and TRBJ2-1, with D perhaps matching TRBD1 or TRBD2 (5 bases each). The CDR3 consists of 13 residues. The germline V gene has CDR1 SQVTM and CDR2 ANQGSEA. CDR3 DNA sequence: TGCGGCGTTGGGGTGACAGCGGACAATGAGCAGTTCTTC. It is translated as CGVGVTADNEQFF.

The chain recombines TRBV28 with TRBJ2-5; D possibly matches TRBD1 or TRBD2 (5 bases each). The tail of the sequence fits TRBJ2-7 better, so the J call may be wrong. This CDR3 region has 12 residues. Germline V lookup: CDR1 MDHEN, CDR2 SYDVKM. As DNA, the CDR3 is TGTGCCAGCAAGGGACCACTCTACGAGCAGTACTTC. This encodes CASKGPLYEQYF.

This clonotype turned up a few times. CDR3 loop: CASGGTSGSEQYF. The CDR3 region has the DNA TGTGCCAGCGGGGGGACTAGCGGGAGTGAGCAGTACTTC. This chain joins TRBV27 and TRBJ2-7; TRBD2 matches 14 bases. In germline, CDR1 is MNHEY, CDR2 SMNVEV (reference sequence). Losses at the gene ends were 8 bases for V and 7 bases for J; bases not matched to a gene: 4. The CDR3 consists of 13 residues.

This clonotype was observed at least ten times. CDR3 amino acids: CASSFETVNTEAFF. CDR3 nucleotide sequence: TGTGCCAGCAGTTTCGAGACGGTGAACACTGAAGCTTTCTTT. The chain recombines TRBV12-3 or TRBV12-4 with TRBJ1-1; D gene ambiguous. V lost 3 bases and J 0 bases, leaving 8 bases between the germline ends. This CDR3 has 14 residues.

This clonotype was detected only a few times. The V call is TRBV6-1, the J call TRBJ2-5; the D gene is possibly TRBD1 (6 bases). Germline-derived CDR1 and CDR2 are MNHNS and SASEGT. Trimming stripped 7 bases from V and 2 bases from J, with 14 bases between. This CDR3 spans 14 amino acids. The DNA for the CDR3 is TGTGCCAGCAAACTCGACAGGTATCAAGAGACCCAGTACTTC. Translating gives CASKLDRYQETQYF.

The chain has TRBV20-1 and TRBJ2-7; TRBD1 agrees at 8 bases. V dropped 8 bases and J dropped 4; count of bases not matched to a gene: 10. From germline, CDR1 is DFQATT and CDR2 SNEGSKA (reference sequence). The CDR3 is 13 residues long. CDR3 in amino acids: CSSKDRAKYEQYF. DNA for the CDR3: TGCAGTTCTAAGGACAGGGCTAAGTACGAGCAGTACTTC.

The DNA of the CDR3 is TGCAGTGCTAGAGAGGGGACCGTTACTGAGCAGTTCTTC. It specifies CSAREGTVTEQFF. V is TRBV20-1 and J is TRBJ2-1; TRBD1 or TRBD2 may be the D gene (5 bases each). Germline-derived CDR1 and CDR2 are DFQATT and SNEGSKA (reference sequence). CDR3 length: 13 residues. V lost 0 bases to trimming and J lost 9 bases, with 12 bases between them.

This chain links TRBV6-2 or TRBV6-3 with TRBJ2-4; D might be TRBD2 (6 bases). Trimming pared 8 bases from V and 3 bases from J, leaving 11 bases between. The V gene's germline CDR1 is MNHEY and CDR2 SVGEGT. The CDR3 is made up of 13 amino acids. The CDR3 bases are TGTGCCAGCGCCAGGGAGGACAAAAACATTCAGTACTTC. As protein: CASAREDKNIQYF.

The V call is TRBV28, the J call TRBJ1-1, with D uncertain. This CDR3 contains 13 residues. The germline V and J ends were trimmed by 6 bases and 1 base, with 9 bases remaining between them. CDR1 and CDR2 from the germline V gene are MDHEN and SYDVKM. The CDR3 DNA follows: TGTGCCAGCAGCCCATTAACGAACACTGAAGCTTTCTTT. Translation gives CASSPLTNTEAFF.

The gene calls are TRBV28 and TRBJ2-1; TRBD2 is a possible D gene (6 bases). The germline V and J ends were trimmed by 5 bases and 3 bases, with 14 bases remaining between them. Per germline, CDR1 MDHEN and CDR2 SYDVKM. This CDR3 has 15 amino acids. The CDR3 bases are TGTGCCAGCAGTCCCGGGACCGGGGGCTACAATGAGCAGTTCTTC. Amino acids: CASSPGTGGYNEQFF.

The V call is TRBV27, the J call TRBJ2-2; tentatively, D is TRBD1 (5 bases). V lost 3 bases and J lost 7, with 18 bases in between. This CDR3 has 16 residues. Germline V gene data show CDR1 as MNHEY and CDR2 as SMNVEV (reference sequence). The CDR3 here is CASSFMVQGWIGELFF. CDR3 DNA sequence: TGTGCCAGCAGTTTTATGGTCCAGGGCTGGATCGGGGAGCTGTTTTTT.

This clonotype was observed a few times. The junction departs from the called germline gene at one end, perhaps through a read error. The genes are TRBV12-3 or TRBV12-4 and TRBJ2-7; a possible D gene is TRBD1 (6 bases). This CDR3 has 14 amino acids. CDR3 amino acids: CVSSFNRVTSEQYF. The CDR3 DNA follows: TGTGTCAGCAGTTTTAACAGGGTGACCTCCGAGCAGTACTTC.

The chain carries TRBV28 and TRBJ1-3; 8 nucleotides agree with TRBD1. The junction had 9 bases not matched to a gene; V was cut back by 8 bases and J by 0 bases. The CDR3 covers 16 residues. Germline CDR1 MDHEN, CDR2 SYDVKM. DNA of the CDR3: TGTGCCAGCGCATTGACAGGGGCCTTCTCTGGAAACACCATATATTTT. Translated: CASALTGAFSGNTIYF.

This clonotype was seen only a few times. The rearrangement joins TRBV12-3 or TRBV12-4 to TRBJ1-4; TRBD1 aligns across 9 bases. V shed 6 bases and J 0 bases; nucleotides not matched to a gene: 17. The CDR3 is 20 residues long. This CDR3 is CASSLPYGGQGSTTNEKLFF. CDR3 in DNA: TGTGCCAGCAGCCTCCCCTATGGGGGACAGGGATCGACAACTAATGAAAAACTGTTTTTT.

The rearrangement links TRBV6-1 to TRBJ1-6; D gene unclear. CDR3 length: 11 residues. CDR1 is MNHNS and CDR2 is SASEGT in the germline V gene. V was cut by 1 base and J by 18 bases, with 10 bases left in between. The CDR3 DNA reads TGTGCCAGCAGTGAAGACGGAGGTCACCACTTT. Its translation is CASSEDGGHHF.

The gene calls are TRBV7-2 and TRBJ1-4, with D perhaps TRBD1 (6 bases). CDR1 is SGHTA, CDR2 FQGNSA, per germline. Trimming took off 5 bases at V and 4 bases at J, with 11 bases between the two ends. This CDR3 contains 14 residues. CDR3 loop: CASSRTGINEKLFF. The CDR3 nucleotides read TGTGCCAGCAGCCGCACAGGGATTAATGAAAAACTGTTTTTT.